The 32 T cell receptor beta chains below all came from one sample that was sequenced in a study of cytomegalovirus exposure and HLA in healthy donors (dated by TCRdb to 2017 to 2019). Libraries were constructed by the immunoSEQ multiplex PCR assay. The multiplex PCR relied on a mix of 60 forward primers for TCR Vbeta segments and 13 reverse primers for TCR Jbeta segments. This is the immuneACCESS table as TCRdb keeps it, with only in-frame sequences that have V and J called. A part of the clones is gone; compared with another copy, unresolved V genes explain less than half, and the rest is unexplained. The sample contains around 130,000 clones, roughly 66% of them found a single time. The top ten constitute approximately 1.4% of the sample. Sequencing input: PBMCs. Every receptor here comes from a man aged 18 to 29 in good health and CMV-seronegative.

The chain carries TRBV25-1 and TRBJ2-3, with D hard to call. The V end was cut by 1 base, the J end by 0 bases, with 11 bases between. The CDR3 consists of 16 residues. Germline V gives CDR1 MGHDK, CDR2 SYGVNS. The CDR3 loop is CASSEFKGASTDTQYF. The CDR3 DNA reads TGTGCCAGCAGTGAATTTAAAGGAGCTAGCACAGATACGCAGTATTTT.

This chain's CDR3 is CASSVRTGDEQFF. Here the CDR3 DNA reads TGTGCCAGCAGTGTACGGACAGGGGATGAGCAGTTCTTC. The rearrangement links TRBV6-1 to TRBJ2-1; 9 nucleotides line up with TRBD1. From germline, CDR1 is MNHNS and CDR2 SASEGT. J lost 8 bases, V lost 4 bases, and 3 bases had no gene match. CDR3 length: 13 residues.

The chain combines TRBV4-2 with TRBJ1-5, with a tentative D call TRBD1 (5 bases). With 1 base removed from V and 3 bases from J, the gap between germline ends came to 16 bases. Germline loops: CDR1 LGHNA, CDR2 YNFKEQ. The CDR3 has 17 amino acids. CDR3 DNA sequence: TGTGCCAGCAGCCAAGGGCGGGGACCTAAATCCAATCAGCCCCAGCATTTT. Its protein is CASSQGRGPKSNQPQHF.

This clone was picked up a small number of times. The chain combines TRBV28 with TRBJ1-5; D might be TRBD1 (6 bases). Deletions cut 10 bases from V and 1 base from J, with 17 bases between. CDR3 length: 15 amino acids. Per germline, CDR1 MDHEN and CDR2 SYDVKM. In DNA form, the CDR3 reads TGTGCCATCCCTTTCTTCAGGGGCAGCAATCAGCCCCAGCATTTT. Translation: CAIPFFRGSNQPQHF.

In this sample, this clone turned up once. The J gene is TRBJ2-7, the V gene TRBV27; TRBD2 matches at 7 bases. Germline CDR1 reads MNHEY; CDR2 reads SMNVEV (reference sequence). The CDR3 covers 16 residues. The junction had 11 bases not matched to a gene; V was cut back by 3 bases and J by 3 bases. The CDR3 loop reads CASSLLWGGSFYEQYF. CDR3 sequence (DNA): TGTGCCAGCAGTTTGCTGTGGGGCGGGAGTTTCTACGAGCAGTACTTC.

CDR3 bases: TGTGCCAGCAGCTTAGAGTGGGGGGCCTACGAGCAGTACTTC. It translates to CASSLEWGAYEQYF. V gene TRBV7-2 combines with J gene TRBJ2-7; D perhaps matches TRBD2 (6 bases). The V gene lost 1 base and the J gene lost 2 bases, with 9 bases spanning the gap. Germline CDR1 is SGHTA and CDR2 is FQGNSA. The CDR3 extends over 14 amino acids. Variable domain in full (rest from reference TRBV7-2 and TRBJ2-7): GAGVSQSPSNKVTEKGKDVELRCDPISGHTALYWYRQSLGQGLEFLIYFQGNSAPDKSGLPSDRFSAERTGGSVSTLTIQRTQQEDSAVYLCASSLEWGAYEQYFGPGTRLTVT.

The chain combines TRBV30 with TRBJ2-5, with D tentatively TRBD2 (5 bases). The CDR3 has 12 residues. Germline V gene sequence: CDR1 GTSNPN, CDR2 SVGIG (reference sequence). V shed 2 bases and J shed 5 bases, with 9 bases lying between them. This CDR3 is CAWSPSGETQYF. CDR3 bases: TGTGCCTGGAGTCCCTCGGGGGAGACCCAGTACTTC.

The chain recombines TRBV27 with TRBJ1-5; D gene unclear. Germline V gene lookup returns CDR1 MNHEY and CDR2 SMNVEV (reference sequence). The germline V and J ends were trimmed by 5 bases and 2 bases, with 16 bases remaining between them. CDR3 length equals 16 residues. DNA of the CDR3: TGTGCCAGCAGTCCTCTAGAGGAAGTTGGCAATCAGCCCCAGCATTTT. It codes for CASSPLEEVGNQPQHF.

This chain joins TRBV6-5 and TRBJ2-3, with D perhaps matching TRBD1 (6 bases). This CDR3 has 15 amino acids. Deletions cut 7 bases from V and 6 bases from J, with 20 bases between. Per germline, CDR1 MNHEY and CDR2 SVGAGI. CDR3 loop: CASNPRTGRIDTQYF. The CDR3 coding sequence is TGTGCCAGCAACCCAAGAACAGGGAGAATCGATACGCAGTATTTT.

The chain recombines TRBV2 with TRBJ1-1, with D possibly matching TRBD1 (6 bases). Germline-derived CDR1 and CDR2 are SNHLY and FYNNEI. The CDR3 runs 15 residues. Trimming shortened V by 1 base and J by 4 bases, and 13 bases separated the two germline ends. The CDR3 region has the DNA TGTGCCAGCAGTGAAGGGCGGGGGCGAAGCACTGAAGCTTTCTTT. The encoded protein is CASSEGRGRSTEAFF.

This chain uses TRBV15 with TRBJ2-1; 10 bases match TRBD2. CDR3 length: 17 residues. CDR1 is LNHNV and CDR2 is YYDKDF in the germline V gene (reference sequence). Unmatched junction bases numbered 8, after V lost 3 bases and J lost 3 bases. The CDR3 protein is CATSSPPSGSLYNEQFF. DNA for the CDR3: TGTGCCACCAGCAGTCCTCCTAGCGGGAGTCTCTACAATGAGCAGTTCTTC. Full variable domain (missing parts from reference TRBV15 and TRBJ2-1): DAMVIQNPRYQVTQFGKPVTLSCSQTLNHNVMYWYQQKSSQAPKLLFHYYDKDFNNEADTPDNFQSRRPNTSFCFLDIRSPGLGDTAMYLCATSSPPSGSLYNEQFFGPGTRLTVL.

This clone was seen only a few times. The chain links TRBV9 to TRBJ2-1; maybe TRBD1 (6 bases). CDR1 SGDLS and CDR2 YYNGEE come from the germline V gene. The V gene lost 4 bases and the J gene lost 3 bases, with 20 bases spanning the gap. The CDR3 extends over 17 amino acids. Here the CDR3 reads CASSPGRTVTVYNEQFF. The CDR3, as DNA: TGTGCCAGCAGCCCAGGACGGACAGTAACCGTCTACAATGAGCAGTTCTTC.

In its sample, this clone was seen a few times. The chain employs TRBV5-1 and TRBJ1-1, with D maybe TRBD1 (6 bases). CDR1 SGHRS and CDR2 YFSETQ come from the germline V gene. Between the trimmed V and J ends, which lost 1 base and 0 bases, there was a span of 16 bases. The length of the CDR3 is 17 residues. Here the CDR3 reads CASSLTGRGNMNTEAFF. For the CDR3, the DNA is TGCGCCAGCAGCTTGACAGGGAGGGGAAATATGAACACTGAAGCTTTCTTT.

This rearrangement joins TRBV30 to TRBJ1-2, with a tentative D call TRBD1 (5 bases). CDR3 length: 13 residues. V lost 2 bases and J lost 3, with 10 bases in between. CDR1 and CDR2 (germline): GTSNPN, SVGIG (reference sequence). CDR3 in DNA: TGTGCCTGGAGTAGGCAGGGCGACTATGGCTACACCTTC. Amino acids: CAWSRQGDYGYTF.

The genes are TRBV30 and TRBJ2-7; 7 nucleotides align to TRBD2. Trimming removed 5 bases from V and 3 bases from J; junction bases left unmatched: 4. In germline, CDR1 is GTSNPN, CDR2 SVGIG (reference sequence). There are 12 residues in the CDR3. CDR3 coding DNA: TGTGCCTGGGGCGGGGGAATCTACGAGCAGTACTTC. Protein: CAWGGGIYEQYF.

The genes are TRBV7-8 and TRBJ1-1; D is perhaps TRBD1 (5 bases). The CDR3 sequence is 15 residues long. Germline assignment: CDR1 SGHVS and CDR2 FQNEAQ. V was cut by 5 bases and J by 5 bases, with 18 bases left in between. The CDR3 bases are TGTGCCAGCAGCAGACGACAGACCCTCTTGACTGAAGCTTTCTTT. It is translated as CASSRRQTLLTEAFF.

The chain carries TRBV7-9 and TRBJ1-2, with 7 bases aligning to TRBD1. Germline trimming cut 6 bases from V and 5 bases from J; bases unmatched to any gene: 9. Germline V lookup: CDR1 SEHNR, CDR2 FQNEAQ (reference sequence). The CDR3 sequence is 14 residues long. The CDR3 reads CASRKVGTAYGYTF. The CDR3 region has the DNA TGTGCCAGCAGGAAAGTAGGGACAGCTTATGGCTACACCTTC.

V usage is TRBV7-8 and J usage is TRBJ2-7; 8 nucleotides match TRBD2. The CDR3 consists of 14 residues. The ends lost 4 bases at V and 5 bases at J; junction bases unmatched: 7. Germline CDR1 SGHVS, CDR2 FQNEAQ. The CDR3 sequence: CASSSGTSSHEQYF. The CDR3 DNA follows: TGTGCCAGCAGCTCGGGGACTAGTAGCCACGAGCAGTACTTC. The whole variable domain, filled in from reference TRBV7-8 and TRBJ2-7, reads GAGVSQSPRYKVAKRGQDVALRCDPISGHVSLFWYQQALGQGPEFLTYFQNEAQLDKSGLPSDRFFAERPEGSVSTLKIQRTQQEDSAVYLCASSSGTSSHEQYFGPGTRLTVT.

This sequence joins TRBV19 and TRBJ1-1; no clear D gene. From germline, CDR1 is LNHDA and CDR2 SQIVND (reference sequence). The CDR3 loop spans 13 amino acids. V lost 4 bases to trimming and J lost 2 bases, with 8 bases between them. The CDR3 sequence: CASSTRQNTEAFF. The CDR3 DNA follows: TGTGCCAGTAGTACAAGACAAAACACTGAAGCTTTCTTT.

The chain combines TRBV28 with TRBJ2-3, with TRBD2 matching 9 bases. V trimming: 2 bases; J trimming: 3 bases; junction bases outside the gene matches: 15. This CDR3 spans 19 amino acids. Germline assignment: CDR1 MDHEN and CDR2 SYDVKM. CDR3 sequence: CASSLIGLAGKEATDTQYF. CDR3 DNA: TGTGCCAGCAGTTTAATAGGGCTAGCGGGAAAGGAGGCAACAGATACGCAGTATTTT.

This clone was seen only once. The chain links TRBV7-9 to TRBJ1-2; tentative D call: TRBD1 (5 bases). Germline V gene sequence: CDR1 SEHNR, CDR2 FQNEAQ (reference sequence). The V and J ends lost 2 bases and 7 bases respectively, with 17 bases between them. The CDR3 has 15 amino acids. CDR3 loop: CASSLTLGATGGYTF. The CDR3, as DNA: TGTGCCAGCAGCTTAACCTTAGGGGCGACGGGTGGCTACACCTTC. Full variable domain (remainder filled in from reference TRBV7-9 and TRBJ1-2): DTGVSQNPRHKITKRGQNVTFRCDPISEHNRLYWYRQTLGQGPEFLTYFQNEAQLEKSRLLSDRFSAERPKGSFSTLEIQRTEQGDSAMYLCASSLTLGATGGYTFGSGTRLTVV.

The chain has TRBV5-1 and TRBJ2-1; 8 bases align to TRBD2. This CDR3 contains 15 residues. J was trimmed by 9 bases and V by 0 bases; bases with no gene match: 8. CDR1 is SGHRS and CDR2 is YFSETQ in the germline V gene. In nucleotides, the CDR3 is TGCGCCAGCAGCTTGGGTGAGCGGGAGTTACTTGAGCAGTTCTTC. Protein sequence: CASSLGERELLEQFF. Drawing the rest from reference TRBV5-1 and TRBJ2-1, the complete variable domain is KAGVTQTPRYLIKTRGQQVTLSCSPISGHRSVSWYQQTPGQGLQFLFEYFSETQRNKGNFPGRFSGRQFSNSRSEMNVSTLELGDSALYLCASSLGERELLEQFFGPGTRLTVL.

The rearrangement uses TRBV5-1 and TRBJ1-1; possibly TRBD1 for D (5 bases). V was trimmed by 5 bases and J by 4 bases, leaving 15 bases between them. There are 14 residues in the CDR3. Germline CDR1 is SGHRS and CDR2 is YFSETQ. The CDR3 reads CASSTGTLSTEAFF. The DNA of the CDR3 is TGCGCCAGCAGTACCGGGACTTTGAGCACTGAAGCTTTCTTT.

The chain joins TRBV6-1 to TRBJ2-7, with TRBD2 matching 8 bases. The CDR3 covers 14 residues. CDR1 is MNHNS, CDR2 SASEGT, per germline. V trimming: 8 bases; J trimming: 7 bases; junction bases outside the gene matches: 13. This chain's CDR3 is CASRHGAGGGEQYF. The CDR3 nucleotides are TGTGCCAGCCGCCACGGGGCGGGAGGTGGGGAGCAGTACTTC.

The chain recombines TRBV6-1 with TRBJ1-3; D uncertain. Deletions cut 6 bases from V and 2 bases from J, with 8 bases between. The CDR3 loop spans 13 amino acids. CDR1 is MNHNS, CDR2 SASEGT, per germline. DNA for the CDR3: TGTGCCAGCAGGTTACTCCCTGGAAACACCATATATTTT. Residues: CASRLLPGNTIYF.

This chain uses TRBV29-1 with TRBJ2-1; 7 nucleotides line up with TRBD1. J gave up 1 base and V 1 base, and 7 bases lay outside the gene matches. CDR1 and CDR2 from the germline V gene are SQVTM and ANQGSEA. This CDR3 is built from 16 residues. CDR3: CSVEGRTGASYNEQFF. The CDR3 nucleotides read TGCAGCGTTGAAGGGAGGACAGGAGCATCCTACAATGAGCAGTTCTTC.

The chain has TRBV5-6 and TRBJ2-5; 9 nucleotides align to TRBD2. The DNA end lines up better with TRBJ2-7; the J call may be wrong. Germline loops: CDR1 SGHDT, CDR2 YYEEEE. The CDR3 totals 18 residues. The CDR3 DNA reads TGTGCCAGCAGCTTGGGACTAGCGGACCCGAGGAGGGACTACGAGCAGTACTTC. It encodes CASSLGLADPRRDYEQYF.

The V call is TRBV4-3, the J call TRBJ1-1, with D uncertain. Germline-derived CDR1 and CDR2 are LGHNA and YSLEER. This CDR3 spans 13 amino acids. The V and J ends lost 1 base and 8 bases respectively, with 11 bases between them. CDR3 sequence: CASSQGRLSEAFF. The CDR3 DNA reads as TGCGCCAGCAGCCAAGGGCGGCTTTCCGAAGCTTTCTTT.

The CDR3 nucleotides read TGTGCCATCAGCCCCCTCGGGGGTATGCCGGAGACCCAGTACTTC. Its translation: CAISPLGGMPETQYF. This chain joins TRBV10-3 and TRBJ2-5; tentatively, D is TRBD2 (6 bases). Germline CDR1 ENHRY, CDR2 SYGVKD. The germline V and J ends were trimmed by 6 bases and 5 bases, with 19 bases remaining between them. The CDR3 length is 15 residues.

The genes are TRBV28 and TRBJ1-1; a weak D match, TRBD1 (6 bases). This CDR3 contains 15 residues. The V end lost 6 bases, the J end lost 2 bases, and 16 bases lay between the germline ends. Germline V CDR1 and CDR2: MDHEN, SYDVKM. CDR3 nucleotides: TGTGCCAGCAGGCCCTCAACAGGGACCAACACTGAAGCTTTCTTT. This sequence encodes CASRPSTGTNTEAFF. Filled out from reference TRBV28 and TRBJ1-1, the complete variable domain reads DVKVTQSSRYLVKRTGEKVFLECVQDMDHENMFWYRQDPGLGLRLIYFSYDVKMKEKGDIPEGYSVSREKKERFSLILESASTNQTSMYLCASRPSTGTNTEAFFGQGTRLTVV.

The chain recombines TRBV27 with TRBJ2-3; 8 bases are shared with TRBD2. The CDR3 loop spans 16 amino acids. Trimming at V came to 6 bases and at J to 4 bases, leaving 12 bases not matched to a gene. CDR1 is MNHEY and CDR2 is SMNVEV in the germline V gene (reference sequence). The CDR3 protein is CASSAGGSGSSDTQYF. CDR3 bases: TGTGCCAGCAGCGCGGGGGGAAGCGGGAGCTCAGATACGCAGTATTTT.

The gene calls are TRBV28 and TRBJ1-1; D gene unclear. Germline assignment: CDR1 MDHEN and CDR2 SYDVKM. The CDR3 has 13 residues. V was cut by 6 bases and J by 3 bases, with 11 bases left in between. CDR3 coding DNA: TGTGCCAGCAGCCAAATCTCGGACACTGAAGCTTTCTTT. Its protein product is CASSQISDTEAFF.